This T cell receptor beta chain originates from a study of human T cells and chemical hapten exposure. This clonotype has a handful of counts. As for time point: patch test 1, 2 weeks after DPC sensitization. Treatment reported: therapeutic diphenylcyclopropenone sensitization with weekly scalp DPC. TCRdb re-analysed the RACE reads in MiXCR, keeping a single row per CDR3 protein. Of about 120,000 distinct CDR3 sequences in the sample, roughly 15% were seen once. Germline assignment: CDR1 KGHDR and CDR2 SFDVKD. The CDR3 is made up of 12 amino acids. V was clipped by 3 bases and J by 5 bases, with 6 bases between them.

The sequences come from whole blood, collected in connection with sensitization to the hapten diphenylcyclopropenone (DPC). This clonotype originated in a man in his late teens or twenties with alopecia areata. Some clones in this sample may be carry-over from other donors' samples. V gene TRBV24-1 combines with J gene TRBJ1-2, with D hard to call. The CDR3 region is CATSDKGYGYTF. In DNA form, the CDR3 reads TGTGCCACCAGTGATAAAGGGTATGGCTACACCTTC.